This T cell receptor beta chain was captured by sequencing in a study of metastatic and nonmetastatic thyroid tumors. General observations from the study: Across blood and tumor, TCR beta diversity in malignant thyroid tumors was reportedly significantly higher than in benign nodules.

Germline CDR1 reads MDHEN; CDR2 reads SYDVKM. CDR3 length: 14 amino acids. The authors' processing: Across clinicopathological groups, CDR3 differences served as the basis for building a distant-metastasis classifier for papillary thyroid cancer. MiXCR re-clonotyped the PCR reads for TCRdb. The V and J calls here are based on TCRdb, not the publication. The data hold roughly 28,000 clones, with roughly 15% observed a single time. All patients were untreated before thyroid surgery. As to this clone: The antigen remains unidentified. A junction end diverges from the germline sequence, so it may reflect a read error.

This TCR came from a female donor with papillary thyroid cancer or a benign thyroid nodule (not recorded which). Some clones in this sample may be carry-over from other donors' samples. Source material: blood. The gene calls are TRBV28 and TRBJ1-2; D remains ambiguous. The CDR3 coding sequence is TGTTCCAGCAGTCCGACGGCTTTCGGCTATGGCCACACCTTC. Its translation is CSSSPTAFGYGHTF.